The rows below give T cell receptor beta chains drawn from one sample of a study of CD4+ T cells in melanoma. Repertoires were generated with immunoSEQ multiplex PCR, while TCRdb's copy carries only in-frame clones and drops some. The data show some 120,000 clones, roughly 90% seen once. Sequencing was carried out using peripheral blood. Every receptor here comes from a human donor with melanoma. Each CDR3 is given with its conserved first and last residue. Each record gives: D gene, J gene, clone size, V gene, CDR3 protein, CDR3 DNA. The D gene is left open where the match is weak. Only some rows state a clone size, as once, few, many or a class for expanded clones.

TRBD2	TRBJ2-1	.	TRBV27	CASISSGGAAYNEQFF	TGTGCCAGCATCTCAAGCGGGGGGGCCGCCTACAATGAGCAGTTCTTC
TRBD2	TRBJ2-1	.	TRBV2	CASSGPTGLAGGNEQFF	TGTGCCAGCAGCGGCCCCACCGGACTAGCGGGAGGGAATGAGCAGTTCTTC
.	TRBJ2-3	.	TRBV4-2	CASSQDQSTDTQYF	TGTGCCAGCAGCCAAGACCAAAGCACAGATACGCAGTATTTT
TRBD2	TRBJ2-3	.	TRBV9	CASSFTTSGFTDTQYF	TGTGCCAGCAGCTTCACGACTAGCGGGTTCACAGATACGCAGTATTTT
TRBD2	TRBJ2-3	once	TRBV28	CASSTVLGLADTDTQYF	TGTGCCAGCAGCACCGTCCTGGGACTAGCGGACACAGATACGCAGTATTTT
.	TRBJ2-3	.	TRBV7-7	CASSLNVGSDTQYF	TGTGCCAGCAGCTTAAATGTGGGATCAGATACGCAGTATTTT
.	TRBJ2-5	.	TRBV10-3	CAISGGGRQETQYF	TGTGCCATCAGTGGGGGTGGGAGACAAGAGACCCAGTACTTC
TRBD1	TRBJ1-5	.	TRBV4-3	CASSQVSPGGPSDNQPQHF	TGCGCCAGCAGCCAAGTCTCCCCAGGGGGGCCATCCGATAATCAGCCCCAGCATTTT
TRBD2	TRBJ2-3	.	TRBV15	CATSASGLFTDTQYF	TGTGCCACCAGTGCTTCGGGACTATTCACAGATACGCAGTATTTT
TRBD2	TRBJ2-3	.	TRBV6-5	CASSFSGRAQADTQYF	TGTGCCAGCAGTTTTAGCGGGAGGGCCCAGGCAGATACGCAGTATTTT
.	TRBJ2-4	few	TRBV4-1	CASSQGRRSQAKNIQYF	TGCGCCAGCAGCCAAGGAAGGCGGAGTCAAGCCAAAAACATTCAGTACTTC
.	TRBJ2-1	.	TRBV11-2	CASSFPKGPYNEQFF	TGTGCCAGCAGCTTTCCTAAAGGGCCTTACAATGAGCAGTTCTTC
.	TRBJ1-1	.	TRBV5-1	CASKWFIDDTEAFF	TGCGCCAGCAAATGGTTCATAGACGACACTGAAGCTTTCTTT
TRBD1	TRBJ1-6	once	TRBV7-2	CASRTGGSNSPLHF	TGTGCCAGCCGGACAGGGGGTTCTAATTCACCCCTCCACTTT
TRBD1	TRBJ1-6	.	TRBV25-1	CASSRLDRGHNSPLHF	TGTGCCAGCAGCCGACTAGACAGGGGGCATAATTCACCCCTCCACTTT
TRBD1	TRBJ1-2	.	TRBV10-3	CAISESLDRANYGYTF	TGTGCCATCAGTGAGTCACTGGACAGGGCTAACTATGGCTACACCTTC
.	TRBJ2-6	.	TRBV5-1	CASSLSRDSGANVLTF	TGCGCCAGCAGCTTGTCAAGGGACTCTGGGGCCAACGTCCTGACTTTC
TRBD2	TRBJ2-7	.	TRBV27	CASTLLAGTYEQYF	TGTGCCAGCACCTTGCTAGCGGGAACCTACGAGCAGTACTTC
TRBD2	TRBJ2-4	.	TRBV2	CASRGRAGQNIQYF	TGTGCCAGCCGCGGGAGGGCAGGTCAAAACATTCAGTACTTC
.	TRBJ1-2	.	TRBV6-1	CASSEVQGYGYTF	TGTGCCAGCAGTGAAGTACAGGGATATGGCTACACCTTC
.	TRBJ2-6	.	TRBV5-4	CASSFVSSGANVLTF	TGTGCCAGCAGCTTCGTGAGCTCTGGGGCCAACGTCCTGACTTTC
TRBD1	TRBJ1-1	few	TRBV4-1	CASSDRVQTEAFF	TGCGCCAGCAGCGACAGGGTACAGACTGAAGCTTTCTTT
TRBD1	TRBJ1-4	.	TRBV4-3	CASSRGQGFNEKLFF	TGCGCCAGCAGCCGCGGACAGGGCTTTAATGAAAAACTGTTTTTT
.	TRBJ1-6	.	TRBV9	CASSARDGHSPLHF	TGTGCCAGCAGCGCCCGGGACGGCCATTCACCCCTCCACTTT
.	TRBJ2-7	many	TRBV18	CASSPRLDNYEQYF	TGTGCCAGCTCACCCCGGCTCGACAACTACGAGCAGTACTTC
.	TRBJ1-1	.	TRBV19	CAVARGLNTEAFF	TGTGCCGTAGCGAGGGGATTGAACACTGAAGCTTTCTTT
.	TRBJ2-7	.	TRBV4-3	CASSQGRVYEQYF	TGCGCCAGCAGCCAAGGAAGGGTGTACGAGCAGTACTTC
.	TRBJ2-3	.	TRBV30	CAWSVRDTQYF	TGTGCCTGGAGTGTACGGGATACGCAGTATTTT
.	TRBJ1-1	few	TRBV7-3	CASAGMNNTEAFF	TGTGCCAGTGCCGGGATGAATAACACTGAAGCTTTCTTT
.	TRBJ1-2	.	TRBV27	CASSSDSWNYGYTF	TGTGCCAGCAGTTCCGACAGTTGGAACTATGGCTACACCTTC
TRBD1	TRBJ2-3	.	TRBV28	CASGDSRTDTQYF	TGTGCCAGCGGGGACAGCCGCACAGATACGCAGTATTTT
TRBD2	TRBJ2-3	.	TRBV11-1	CASSLGLAGTSTDTQYF	TGTGCCAGCAGCTTAGGACTAGCGGGGACGAGCACAGATACGCAGTATTTT
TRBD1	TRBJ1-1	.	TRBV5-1	CASSLVDRGGTEAFF	TGCGCCAGCAGCTTGGTAGACAGGGGAGGCACTGAAGCTTTCTTT
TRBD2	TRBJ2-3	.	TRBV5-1	CASRLNGLATDTQYF	TGCGCCAGCAGACTAAACGGACTAGCGACAGATACGCAGTATTTT
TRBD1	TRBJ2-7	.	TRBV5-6	CASSPGQATYEQYF	TGTGCCAGCAGCCCTGGACAGGCCACCTACGAGCAGTACTTC
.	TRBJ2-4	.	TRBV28	CASSFSSGDNIQYF	TGTGCCAGCAGTTTCAGTTCCGGAGATAACATTCAGTACTTC
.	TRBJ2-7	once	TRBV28	CASSSQSGLSYEQYF	TGTGCCAGCAGTTCACAATCAGGGTTGTCCTACGAGCAGTACTTC
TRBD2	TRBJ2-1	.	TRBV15	CATSRQGLAGVNEQFF	TGTGCCACCAGCAGACAGGGACTAGCGGGAGTGAATGAGCAGTTCTTC
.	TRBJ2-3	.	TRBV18	CASSPGLGGITDTQYF	TGTGCCAGCTCACCGGGACTCGGTGGGATCACAGATACGCAGTATTTT
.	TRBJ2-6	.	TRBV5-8	CASSLPRDSGANVLTF	TGTGCCAGCAGCTTGCCGCGGGACTCTGGGGCCAACGTCCTGACTTTC
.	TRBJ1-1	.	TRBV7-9	CASSLQGGNTEAFF	TGTGCCAGCAGCTTACAGGGAGGGAACACTGAAGCTTTCTTT
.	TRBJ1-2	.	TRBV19	CASSIMDGYTF	TGTGCCAGTAGTATAATGGATGGCTACACCTTC
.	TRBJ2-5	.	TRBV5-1	CASSSNQGSAETQYF	TGCGCCAGCAGCTCAAATCAGGGGAGTGCGGAGACCCAGTACTTC
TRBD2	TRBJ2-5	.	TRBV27	CASSLLTSGGGRETQYF	TGTGCCAGCAGTTTACTCACTAGCGGGGGGGGGCGCGAGACCCAGTACTTC
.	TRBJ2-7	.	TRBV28	CASSSPGGRTEQYF	TGTGCCAGCAGTTCCCCCGGCGGCCGTACAGAGCAGTACTTC
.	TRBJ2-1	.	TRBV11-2	CASRSYGLAAHNEQFF	TGTGCCAGCAGATCATACGGTTTAGCGGCACACAATGAGCAGTTCTTC
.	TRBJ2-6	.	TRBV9	CASSGQSLSGANVLTF	TGTGCCAGCAGCGGACAGTCTCTCTCTGGGGCCAACGTCCTGACTTTC
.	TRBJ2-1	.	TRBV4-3	CASSQGPSYREQFF	TGCGCCAGCAGCCAAGGGCCGTCGTATCGTGAGCAGTTCTTC
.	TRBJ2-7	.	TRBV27	CASSSPSSFYEQYF	TGTGCCAGCAGTTCTCCTTCGAGCTTCTACGAGCAGTACTTC
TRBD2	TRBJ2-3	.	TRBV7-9	CATNSGRVTDTQYF	TGTGCCACCAATAGCGGGAGGGTAACAGATACGCAGTATTTT
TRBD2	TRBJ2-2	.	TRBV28	CASSYLAGTSSFYNTGELFF	TGTGCCAGCAGTTACCTCGCTGGGACTAGCAGCTTCTACAACACCGGGGAGCTGTTTTTT
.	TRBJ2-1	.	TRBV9	CASSGGPSSYNEQFF	TGTGCCAGCAGCGGCGGACCGAGCTCCTACAATGAGCAGTTCTTC
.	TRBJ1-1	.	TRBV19	CASSIVPLSRPGVNTEAFF	TGTGCCAGTAGTATAGTCCCGTTGAGTAGGCCAGGGGTGAACACTGAAGCTTTCTTT
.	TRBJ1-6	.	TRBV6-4	CASSAEENSPLHF	TGTGCCAGCAGTGCCGAAGAGAATTCACCCCTCCACTTT
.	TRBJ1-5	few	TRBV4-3	CASSQDRADQPQHF	TGCGCCAGCAGCCAAGATCGGGCTGATCAGCCCCAGCATTTT